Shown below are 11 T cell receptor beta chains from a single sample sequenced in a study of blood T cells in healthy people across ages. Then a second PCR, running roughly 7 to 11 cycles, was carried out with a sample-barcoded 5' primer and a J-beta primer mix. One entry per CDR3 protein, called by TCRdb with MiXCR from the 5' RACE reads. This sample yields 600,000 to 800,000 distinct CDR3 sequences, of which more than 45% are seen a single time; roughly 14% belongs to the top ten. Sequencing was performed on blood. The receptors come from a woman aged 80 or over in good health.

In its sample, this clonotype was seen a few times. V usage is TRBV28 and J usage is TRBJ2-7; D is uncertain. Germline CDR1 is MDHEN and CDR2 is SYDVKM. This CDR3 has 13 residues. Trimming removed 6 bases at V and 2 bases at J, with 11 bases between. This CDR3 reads CASSPVSAYEQYF. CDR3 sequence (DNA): TGTGCCAGCAGCCCCGTATCGGCCTACGAGCAGTACTTC.

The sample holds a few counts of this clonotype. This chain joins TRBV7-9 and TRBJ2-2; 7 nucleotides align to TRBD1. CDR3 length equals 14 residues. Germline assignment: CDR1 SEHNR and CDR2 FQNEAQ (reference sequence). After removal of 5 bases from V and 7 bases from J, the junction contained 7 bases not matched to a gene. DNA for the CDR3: TGTGCCAGCAGCATGACAGGGCTTGGCGGGGAGCTGTTTTTT. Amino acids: CASSMTGLGGELFF.

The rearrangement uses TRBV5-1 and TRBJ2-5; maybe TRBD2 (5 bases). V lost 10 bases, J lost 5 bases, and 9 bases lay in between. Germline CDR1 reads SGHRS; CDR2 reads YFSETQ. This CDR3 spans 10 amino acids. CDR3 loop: CASPGETQYF. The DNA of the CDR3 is TGCGCCTCCCCGGGGGAGACCCAGTACTTC.

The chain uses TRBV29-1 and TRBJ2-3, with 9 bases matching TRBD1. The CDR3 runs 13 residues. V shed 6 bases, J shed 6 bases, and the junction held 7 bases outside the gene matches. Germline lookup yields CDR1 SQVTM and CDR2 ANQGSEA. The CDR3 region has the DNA TGCAGCGTGACGGACAGGGGATTCGATACGCAGTATTTT. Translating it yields CSVTDRGFDTQYF.

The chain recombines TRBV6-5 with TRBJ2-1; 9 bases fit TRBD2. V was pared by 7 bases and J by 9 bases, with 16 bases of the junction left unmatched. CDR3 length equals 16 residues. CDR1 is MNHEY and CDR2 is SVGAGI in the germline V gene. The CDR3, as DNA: TGTGCCAGCACCCAGGAGAAGAGCGGGGGGACGGGTGAGCAGTTCTTC. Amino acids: CASTQEKSGGTGEQFF.

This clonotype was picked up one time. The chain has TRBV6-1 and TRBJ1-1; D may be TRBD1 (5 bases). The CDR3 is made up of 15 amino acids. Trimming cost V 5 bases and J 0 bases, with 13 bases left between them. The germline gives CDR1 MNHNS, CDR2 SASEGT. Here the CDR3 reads CASSTGRGLNTEAFF. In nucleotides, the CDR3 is TGTGCCAGCAGTACGGGGCGGGGCCTGAACACTGAAGCTTTCTTT.

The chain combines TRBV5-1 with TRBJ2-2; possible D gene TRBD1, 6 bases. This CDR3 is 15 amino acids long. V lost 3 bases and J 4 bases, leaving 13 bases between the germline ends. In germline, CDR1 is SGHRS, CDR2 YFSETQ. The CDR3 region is CASSYRQGTTGELFF. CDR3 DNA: TGCGCCAGCAGCTATCGGCAGGGGACCACCGGGGAGCTGTTTTTT.

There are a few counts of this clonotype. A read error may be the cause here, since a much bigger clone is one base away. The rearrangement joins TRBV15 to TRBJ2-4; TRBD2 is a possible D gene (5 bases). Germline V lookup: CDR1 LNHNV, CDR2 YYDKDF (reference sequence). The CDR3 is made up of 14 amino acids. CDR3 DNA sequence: TGTGTCACCAGCAGAGATCTAGGGCGTTGGGAGCAGTACTTC. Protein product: CVTSRDLGRWEQYF.

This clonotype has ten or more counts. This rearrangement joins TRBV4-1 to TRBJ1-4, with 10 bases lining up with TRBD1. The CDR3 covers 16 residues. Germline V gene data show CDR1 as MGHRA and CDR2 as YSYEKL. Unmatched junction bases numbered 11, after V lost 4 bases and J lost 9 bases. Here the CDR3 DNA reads TGCGCCAGCAGCCGTGAATCCCTGGACAGGGGGAAAAAACTGTTTTTT. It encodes CASSRESLDRGKKLFF.

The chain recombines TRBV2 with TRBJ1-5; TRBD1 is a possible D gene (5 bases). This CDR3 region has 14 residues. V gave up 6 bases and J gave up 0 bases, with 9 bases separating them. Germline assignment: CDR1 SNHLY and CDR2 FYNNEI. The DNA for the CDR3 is TGTGCCAGCAGCAGACAGCGTAGCAATCAGCCCCAGCATTTT. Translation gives CASSRQRSNQPQHF.

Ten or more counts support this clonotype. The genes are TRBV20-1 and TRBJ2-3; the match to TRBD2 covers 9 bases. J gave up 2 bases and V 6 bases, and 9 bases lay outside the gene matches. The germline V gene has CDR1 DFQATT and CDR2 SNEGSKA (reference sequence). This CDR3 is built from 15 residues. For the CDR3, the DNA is TGCAGTGCCCGTAAACCGGGACTAGCCACAGATACGCAGTATTTT. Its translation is CSARKPGLATDTQYF.